Below are 3 T cell receptor beta chains sequenced from a single sample in a study of T cells in Graves' hyperthyroidism and ophthalmopathy. RNA transcripts served as the template for amplifying TCR beta CDR3 regions. The study used the HTBI primer set for a first-round RT-PCR of the TCR CDR3. In TCRdb, the multiplex PCR reads were re-called with MiXCR into one record per CDR3 protein. The sample records about 400,000 distinct CDR3 sequences, roughly 14% being singletons. Sequencing was done on a sample of blood. These TCRs come from a woman in her 30s with Graves' ophthalmopathy.

This clonotype was observed at least ten times. This sequence joins TRBV12-3 or TRBV12-4 and TRBJ1-1, with TRBD1 matching 9 bases. The V gene end was trimmed by 1 base and the J gene end by 11 bases; junction bases not matched to a gene: 8. The CDR3 sequence is 14 residues long. CDR3 sequence (DNA): TGTGCCAGCAGTTTAGGAACAGGGGGCTATGGGGCTTTCTTT. Encoded protein: CASSLGTGGYGAFF.

This sequence joins TRBV28 and TRBJ2-1; TRBD2 matches at 7 bases. The length of the CDR3 is 15 residues. Germline lookup yields CDR1 MDHEN and CDR2 SYDVKM. With 7 bases clipped from V and 4 bases from J, the junction kept 10 bases outside the gene matches. The CDR3 reads CASMAAGVGYNEQFF. DNA of the CDR3: TGTGCCAGCATGGCGGCGGGAGTCGGGTACAATGAGCAGTTCTTC.

There are many counts of this clonotype. The chain recombines TRBV3-1 with TRBJ1-3; no firm D call. CDR1 and CDR2 from the germline V gene are LGHDT and YNNKEL (reference sequence). This CDR3 is built from 16 residues. V lost 4 bases, J lost 2 bases, and 15 bases lay in between. CDR3 coding DNA: TGTGCCAGCAGCCCAGGAACAGTGGGAACTGGAAACACCATATATTTT. This translates into CASSPGTVGTGNTIYF. The full variable domain, completed using reference TRBV3-1 and TRBJ1-3, is DTAVSQTPKYLVTQMGNDKSIKCEQNLGHDTMYWYKQDSKKFLKIMFSYNNKELIINETVPNRFSPKSPDKAHLNLHINSLELGDSAVYFCASSPGTVGTGNTIYFGEGSWLTVV.